The 6 T cell receptor beta chains given below trace back to one sample, sequenced in a study of technical replicates of blood from several donors. Clones were read by immunoSEQ multiplex PCR, and TCRdb kept only the in-frame ones, dropping some. This sample has about 80,000 clones; more than 85% occur once, and the top ten carry about 0.41%. Sequenced sample: T cells isolated from PBMCs. The receptors come from a human donor in good health.

The chain carries TRBV29-1 and TRBJ2-2; a weak D match, TRBD1 (6 bases). CDR3 size: 13 residues. Per germline, CDR1 SQVTM and CDR2 ANQGSEA. V shed 4 bases and J shed 0 bases, with 6 bases lying between them. The CDR3 region has the DNA TGCAGCGTTGGGACAGCGAACACCGGGGAGCTGTTTTTT. Encoded protein: CSVGTANTGELFF.

The gene calls are TRBV28 and TRBJ1-1; D not certain. Germline lookup yields CDR1 MDHEN and CDR2 SYDVKM. The CDR3 extends over 11 amino acids. V gave up 7 bases and J gave up 0 bases, with 3 bases separating them. The CDR3: CASIMNTEAFF. The CDR3 nucleotides are TGTGCCAGCATAATGAACACTGAAGCTTTCTTT.

The chain uses TRBV5-1 and TRBJ1-2; TRBD1 matches at 11 bases. Germline V gene data show CDR1 as SGHRS and CDR2 as YFSETQ. The CDR3 has 15 residues. V dropped 2 bases and J dropped 5; count of bases not matched to a gene: 5. This CDR3 is CASSLSGTGGYGYTF. CDR3 sequence (DNA): TGCGCCAGCAGCTTATCCGGGACAGGGGGTTATGGCTACACCTTC. Full variable domain (rest looked up from reference TRBV5-1 and TRBJ1-2): KAGVTQTPRYLIKTRGQQVTLSCSPISGHRSVSWYQQTPGQGLQFLFEYFSETQRNKGNFPGRFSGRQFSNSRSEMNVSTLELGDSALYLCASSLSGTGGYGYTFGSGTRLTVV.

V and J are TRBV10-2 and TRBJ1-2; D remains ambiguous. This CDR3 comprises 15 residues. Germline-derived CDR1 and CDR2 are WSHSY and SAAADI. The V end was cut by 3 bases, the J end by 6 bases, with 17 bases between. The CDR3 is CASSDSRLEPHGYTF. CDR3 nucleotides: TGCGCCAGCAGTGATAGTAGACTAGAGCCCCATGGCTACACCTTC.

The rearrangement links TRBV7-2 to TRBJ1-5, with D perhaps TRBD1 (5 bases). The CDR3 covers 12 residues. CDR1 and CDR2 (germline): SGHTA, FQGNSA. V was cut by 7 bases and J by 4 bases, with 8 bases left in between. CDR3 protein: CASKQDNQPQHF. CDR3 nucleotides: TGTGCCAGCAAACAGGATAATCAGCCCCAGCATTTT.

The V call is TRBV27, the J call TRBJ1-2; 9 bases map to TRBD1. V trimming: 3 bases; J trimming: 4 bases; junction bases outside the gene matches: 6. This CDR3 is 15 amino acids long. Per germline, CDR1 MNHEY and CDR2 SMNVEV (reference sequence). The CDR3 DNA sequence: TGTGCCAGCAGTTTCCTGACAGGGGGTGCCTATGGCTACACCTTC. Its protein is CASSFLTGGAYGYTF.